This is a list of T cell receptor beta chains from one sample in a study of blood T cell repertoires in COVID-19. Repertoires were generated with immunoSEQ multiplex PCR, while TCRdb's copy carries only in-frame clones and drops some. The sample lists tens of thousands of clones, less than 85% occurring once. The sequencing input was peripheral blood. The receptors here all came from a man aged 50 to 59 with active COVID-19. The CDR3 runs from the conserved cysteine through the conserved F or W. The order of the fields is clone size, V gene, J gene, D gene, CDR3 protein, CDR3 DNA. The D gene is left open where the match is weak. Clone sizes are given selectively: once, few, many, or a class where the clone is expanded.

size: NA
V: TRBV5-1
J: TRBJ2-3
D: NA
CDR3: CASSLQMTSTDTQYF
DNA: TGCGCCAGCAGCTTACAAATGACTAGCACAGATACGCAGTATTTT

size: NA
V: TRBV5-1
J: TRBJ1-5
D: TRBD1
CDR3: CASSLQGADDQPQHF
DNA: TGCGCCAGCAGCTTACAGGGGGCTGATGATCAGCCCCAGCATTTT

size: NA
V: TRBV5-6
J: TRBJ2-1
D: NA
CDR3: CASSFPTGTIDEQFF
DNA: TGTGCCAGCAGCTTCCCGACCGGGACAATCGATGAGCAGTTCTTC

size: NA
V: TRBV10-2
J: TRBJ2-2
D: TRBD1
CDR3: CASKGQGAYGELFF
DNA: TGCGCCAGCAAGGGACAGGGAGCCTACGGGGAGCTGTTTTTT

size: few
V: TRBV25-1
J: TRBJ1-1
D: NA
CDR3: CASSEYGAGLAEAFF
DNA: TGTGCCAGCAGTGAATATGGGGCAGGGCTCGCTGAAGCTTTCTTT

size: NA
V: TRBV2
J: TRBJ2-3
D: NA
CDR3: CASCEEADTQYF
DNA: TGTGCCAGCTGTGAGGAGGCAGATACGCAGTATTTT

size: NA
V: TRBV28
J: TRBJ2-5
D: NA
CDR3: CASGRTSRETQYF
DNA: TGTGCCAGCGGACGAACTAGCAGGGAGACCCAGTACTTC

size: NA
V: TRBV7-6
J: TRBJ1-1
D: NA
CDR3: CASSLGVEAMNTEAFF
DNA: TGTGCCAGCAGCTTAGGGGTGGAGGCCATGAACACTGAAGCTTTCTTT

size: NA
V: TRBV19
J: TRBJ1-1
D: NA
CDR3: CASVQNTEAFF
DNA: TGTGCCAGTGTTCAGAACACTGAAGCTTTCTTT

size: NA
V: TRBV19
J: TRBJ2-1
D: NA
CDR3: CASSIALRTPYNEQFF
DNA: TGTGCCAGTAGTATAGCCCTACGAACCCCCTACAATGAGCAGTTCTTC

size: NA
V: TRBV4-1
J: TRBJ2-5
D: NA
CDR3: CASSQGPGPLYSETQYF
DNA: TGCGCCAGCAGCCAAGGTCCAGGGCCTTTGTATAGTGAGACCCAGTACTTC

size: NA
V: TRBV7-2
J: TRBJ2-3
D: NA
CDR3: CASSLVAGAGDTQYF
DNA: TGTGCCAGCAGCTTAGTGGCAGGGGCGGGAGATACGCAGTATTTT

size: NA
V: TRBV19
J: TRBJ1-1
D: NA
CDR3: CASSMGGRYEAFF
DNA: TGTGCCAGTAGTATGGGGGGGCGTTATGAAGCTTTCTTT

size: NA
V: TRBV11-3
J: TRBJ2-3
D: NA
CDR3: CASSLEGRTTDTQYF
DNA: TGTGCCAGCAGCTTAGAGGGGAGGACCACAGATACGCAGTATTTT

size: NA
V: TRBV19
J: TRBJ2-7
D: TRBD1
CDR3: CASTPPGDRAYEQYF
DNA: TGTGCCAGTACTCCACCCGGGGACAGGGCCTACGAGCAGTACTTC

size: NA
V: TRBV9
J: TRBJ1-2
D: NA
CDR3: CASSSQGPRANYGYTF
DNA: TGTGCCAGCAGCTCTCAGGGGCCGCGGGCTAACTATGGCTACACCTTC

size: NA
V: TRBV19
J: TRBJ2-7
D: NA
CDR3: CASSMTATYEQYF
DNA: TGTGCCAGTAGTATGACAGCAACCTACGAGCAGTACTTC

size: NA
V: TRBV4-1
J: TRBJ1-1
D: NA
CDR3: CASSQDEGRSTEAFF
DNA: TGCGCCAGCAGCCAAGACGAGGGGAGGAGCACTGAAGCTTTCTTT

size: once
V: TRBV6-5
J: TRBJ2-3
D: NA
CDR3: CASTDYGGSTGQKYF
DNA: TGTGCCAGTACCGATTACGGCGGTAGCACGGGACAAAAGTATTTT

size: NA
V: TRBV2
J: TRBJ1-3
D: NA
CDR3: CASSQGTGIPGPPGNTIYF
DNA: TGTGCCAGCAGCCAGGGCACCGGAATCCCCGGACCCCCTGGAAACACCATATATTTT

size: NA
V: TRBV4-3
J: TRBJ2-7
D: NA
CDR3: CASSQGRASYEQYF
DNA: TGCGCCAGCAGCCAAGGGAGGGCATCCTACGAGCAGTACTTC

size: NA
V: TRBV13
J: TRBJ2-3
D: NA
CDR3: CASSLVQAHTQYF
DNA: TGTGCCAGCAGCTTAGTACAGGCCCACACGCAGTATTTT

size: NA
V: TRBV7-8
J: TRBJ2-7
D: NA
CDR3: CASSSVGAGETYEQYF
DNA: TGTGCCAGCAGCTCCGTAGGGGCAGGAGAGACTTACGAGCAGTACTTC

size: NA
V: TRBV5-6
J: TRBJ2-7
D: TRBD1
CDR3: CASSWGQAAYEQYF
DNA: TGTGCCAGCAGCTGGGGACAGGCGGCCTACGAGCAGTACTTC

size: NA
V: TRBV7-6
J: TRBJ2-1
D: TRBD2
CDR3: CASSQRLAGGRSEQFF
DNA: TGTGCCAGCAGCCAGCGACTAGCGGGGGGGCGATCTGAGCAGTTCTTC

size: once
V: TRBV6-2/TRBV6-3
J: TRBJ2-7
D: NA
CDR3: CASSYGVRGTLAEQYF
DNA: TGTGCCAGCAGTTACGGGGTTAGGGGGACCCTTGCCGAGCAGTACTTC